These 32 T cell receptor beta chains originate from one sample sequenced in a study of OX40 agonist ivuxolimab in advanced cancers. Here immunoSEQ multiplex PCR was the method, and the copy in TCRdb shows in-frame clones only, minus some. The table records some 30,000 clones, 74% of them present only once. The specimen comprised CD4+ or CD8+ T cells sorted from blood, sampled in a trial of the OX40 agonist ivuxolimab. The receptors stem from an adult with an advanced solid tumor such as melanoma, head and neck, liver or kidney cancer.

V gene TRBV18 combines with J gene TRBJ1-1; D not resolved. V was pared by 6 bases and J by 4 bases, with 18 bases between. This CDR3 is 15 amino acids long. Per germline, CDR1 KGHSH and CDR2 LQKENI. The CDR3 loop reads CASSKIQPRGTEAFF. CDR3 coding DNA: TGTGCCAGCTCTAAGATACAACCCCGTGGCACTGAAGCTTTCTTT.

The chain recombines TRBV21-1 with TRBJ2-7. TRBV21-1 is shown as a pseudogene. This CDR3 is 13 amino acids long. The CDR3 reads CASMRGDPYEQYV. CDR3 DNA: TGTGCCAGCATGAGGGGCGACCCCTACGAGCAGTACGTC.

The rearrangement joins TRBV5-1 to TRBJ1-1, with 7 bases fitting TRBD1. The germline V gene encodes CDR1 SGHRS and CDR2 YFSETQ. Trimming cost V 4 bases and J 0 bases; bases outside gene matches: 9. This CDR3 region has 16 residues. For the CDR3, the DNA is TGCGCCAGCAGCCCAAGCTCGACAGGGATGAACACTGAAGCTTTCTTT. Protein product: CASSPSSTGMNTEAFF. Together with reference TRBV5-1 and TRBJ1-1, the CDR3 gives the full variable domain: KAGVTQTPRYLIKTRGQQVTLSCSPISGHRSVSWYQQTPGQGLQFLFEYFSETQRNKGNFPGRFSGRQFSNSRSEMNVSTLELGDSALYLCASSPSSTGMNTEAFFGQGTRLTVV.

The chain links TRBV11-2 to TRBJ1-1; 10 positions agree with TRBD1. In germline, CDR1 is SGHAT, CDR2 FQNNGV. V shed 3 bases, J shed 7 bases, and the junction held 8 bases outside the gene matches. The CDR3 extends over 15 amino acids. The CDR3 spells CASSFGPGQGREAFF. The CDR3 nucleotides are TGTGCCAGCAGCTTCGGTCCGGGACAGGGGCGTGAAGCTTTCTTT. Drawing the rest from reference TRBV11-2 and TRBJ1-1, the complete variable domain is EAGVAQSPRYKIIEKRQSVAFWCNPISGHATLYWYQQILGQGPKLLIQFQNNGVVDDSQLPKDRFSAERLKGVDSTLKIQPAKLEDSAVYLCASSFGPGQGREAFFGQGTRLTVV.

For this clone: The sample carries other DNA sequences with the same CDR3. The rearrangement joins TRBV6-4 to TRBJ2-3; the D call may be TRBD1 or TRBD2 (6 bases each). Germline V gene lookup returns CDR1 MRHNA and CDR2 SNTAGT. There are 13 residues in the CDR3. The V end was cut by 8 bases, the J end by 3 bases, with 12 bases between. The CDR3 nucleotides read TGTGCCAGCGGAAGGGGGGTTACAGATACGCAGTATTTT. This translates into CASGRGVTDTQYF.

CDR3 DNA sequence: TGTGCCAGCAGAGGGGACAGGGTGACAGATACGCAGTATTTT. Its protein product is CASRGDRVTDTQYF. The chain joins TRBV2 to TRBJ2-3; 9 positions agree with TRBD1. V trimming: 6 bases; J trimming: 3 bases; junction bases outside the gene matches: 4. This CDR3 has 14 residues. CDR1 and CDR2 from the germline V gene are SNHLY and FYNNEI.

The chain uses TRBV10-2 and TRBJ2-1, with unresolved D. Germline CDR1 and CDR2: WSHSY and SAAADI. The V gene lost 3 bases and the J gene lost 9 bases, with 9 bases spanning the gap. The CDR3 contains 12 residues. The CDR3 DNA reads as TGCGCCAGCAGTGATTGGGGATCTGAGCAGTTCTTC. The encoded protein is CASSDWGSEQFF.

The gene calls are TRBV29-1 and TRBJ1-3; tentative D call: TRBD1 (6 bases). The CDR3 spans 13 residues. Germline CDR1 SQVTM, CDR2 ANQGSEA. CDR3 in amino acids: CGMTGTSLDTIYF. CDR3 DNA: TGCGGGATGACAGGTACTAGCTTGGACACCATATATTTT.

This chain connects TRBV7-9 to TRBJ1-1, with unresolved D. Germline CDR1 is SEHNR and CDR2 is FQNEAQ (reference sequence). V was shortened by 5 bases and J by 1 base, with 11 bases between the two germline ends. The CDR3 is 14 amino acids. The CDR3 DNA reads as TGTGCCAGCAGCCACCGGGCTACGAACACTGAAGCTTTCTTT. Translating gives CASSHRATNTEAFF.

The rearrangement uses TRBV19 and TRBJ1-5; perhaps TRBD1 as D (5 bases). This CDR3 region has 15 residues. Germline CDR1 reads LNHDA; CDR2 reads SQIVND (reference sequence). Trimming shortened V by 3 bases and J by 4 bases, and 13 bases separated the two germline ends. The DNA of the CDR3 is TGTGCCAGTAGTATCTGGGGCTCGGGGAATCAGCCCCAGCATTTT. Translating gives CASSIWGSGNQPQHF.

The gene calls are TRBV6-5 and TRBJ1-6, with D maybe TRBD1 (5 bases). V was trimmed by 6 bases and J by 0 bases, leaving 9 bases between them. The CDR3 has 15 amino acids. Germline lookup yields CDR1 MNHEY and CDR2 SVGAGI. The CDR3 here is CASRRQSSYNSPLHF. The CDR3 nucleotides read TGTGCCAGCAGGCGACAGAGCTCCTATAATTCACCCCTCCACTTT.

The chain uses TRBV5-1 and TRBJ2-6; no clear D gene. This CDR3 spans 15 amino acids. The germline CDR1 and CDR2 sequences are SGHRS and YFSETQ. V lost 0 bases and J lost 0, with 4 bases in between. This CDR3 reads CASSLAHSGANVLTF. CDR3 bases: TGCGCCAGCAGCTTGGCCCACTCTGGGGCCAACGTCCTGACTTTC.

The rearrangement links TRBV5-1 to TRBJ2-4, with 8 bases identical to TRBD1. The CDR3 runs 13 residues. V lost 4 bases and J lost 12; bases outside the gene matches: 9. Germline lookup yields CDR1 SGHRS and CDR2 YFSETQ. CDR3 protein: CASSTIPGQDQYF. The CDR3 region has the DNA TGCGCCAGCAGCACGATCCCGGGACAGGATCAGTACTTC. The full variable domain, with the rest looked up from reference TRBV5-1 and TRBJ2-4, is KAGVTQTPRYLIKTRGQQVTLSCSPISGHRSVSWYQQTPGQGLQFLFEYFSETQRNKGNFPGRFSGRQFSNSRSEMNVSTLELGDSALYLCASSTIPGQDQYFGAGTRLSVL.

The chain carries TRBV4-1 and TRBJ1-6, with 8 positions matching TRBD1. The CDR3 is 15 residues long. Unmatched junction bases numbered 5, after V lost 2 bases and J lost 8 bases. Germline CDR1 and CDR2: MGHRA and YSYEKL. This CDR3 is CASSQRTGKYSPLHF. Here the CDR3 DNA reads TGCGCCAGCAGCCAAAGGACAGGGAAGTATTCACCCCTCCACTTT.

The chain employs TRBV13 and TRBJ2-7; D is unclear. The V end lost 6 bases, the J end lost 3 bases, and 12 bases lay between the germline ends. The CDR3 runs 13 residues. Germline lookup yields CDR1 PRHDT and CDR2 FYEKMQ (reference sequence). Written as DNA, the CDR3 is TGTGCCAGCAGTGAAGGGCCTCACTACGAGCAGTACGTC. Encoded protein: CASSEGPHYEQYV.

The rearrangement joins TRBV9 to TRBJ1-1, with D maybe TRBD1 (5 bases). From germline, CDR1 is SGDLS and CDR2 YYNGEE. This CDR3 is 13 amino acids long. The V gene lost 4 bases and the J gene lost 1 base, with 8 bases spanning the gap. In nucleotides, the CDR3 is TGTGCCAGCAGCTCAGACAGGAACACTGAAGCTTTCTTT. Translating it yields CASSSDRNTEAFF.

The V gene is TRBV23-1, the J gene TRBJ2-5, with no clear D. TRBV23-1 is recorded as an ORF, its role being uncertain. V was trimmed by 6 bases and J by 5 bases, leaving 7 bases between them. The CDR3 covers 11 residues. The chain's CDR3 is CASSRMETQYF. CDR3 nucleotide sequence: TGCGCCAGCAGCCGAATGGAGACCCAGTACTTC.

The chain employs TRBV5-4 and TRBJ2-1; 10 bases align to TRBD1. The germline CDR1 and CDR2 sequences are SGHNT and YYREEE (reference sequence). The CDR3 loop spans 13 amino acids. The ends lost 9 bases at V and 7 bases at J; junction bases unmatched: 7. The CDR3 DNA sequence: TGTGCCATCGAGACAGGGGGCTTGAATGAGCAGTTCTTC. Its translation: CAIETGGLNEQFF.

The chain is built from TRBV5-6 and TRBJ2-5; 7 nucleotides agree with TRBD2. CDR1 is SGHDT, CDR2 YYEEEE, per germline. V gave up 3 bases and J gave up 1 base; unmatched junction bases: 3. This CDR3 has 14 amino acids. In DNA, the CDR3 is TGTGCCAGCAGCTGGGGGGGACTCCAAGAGACCCAGTACTTC. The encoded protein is CASSWGGLQETQYF.

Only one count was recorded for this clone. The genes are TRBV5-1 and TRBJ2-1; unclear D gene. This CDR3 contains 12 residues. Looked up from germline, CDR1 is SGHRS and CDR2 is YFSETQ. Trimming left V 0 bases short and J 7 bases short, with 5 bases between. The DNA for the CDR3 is TGCGCCAGCAGCTTGGGGGCGAATGAGCAGTTCTTC. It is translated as CASSLGANEQFF.

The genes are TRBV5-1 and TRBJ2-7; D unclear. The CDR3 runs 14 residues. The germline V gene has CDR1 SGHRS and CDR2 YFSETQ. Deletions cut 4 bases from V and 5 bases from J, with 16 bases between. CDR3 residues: CASSLSRGKDEQYF. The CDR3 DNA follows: TGCGCCAGCAGCCTCTCGCGTGGTAAAGACGAGCAGTACTTC.

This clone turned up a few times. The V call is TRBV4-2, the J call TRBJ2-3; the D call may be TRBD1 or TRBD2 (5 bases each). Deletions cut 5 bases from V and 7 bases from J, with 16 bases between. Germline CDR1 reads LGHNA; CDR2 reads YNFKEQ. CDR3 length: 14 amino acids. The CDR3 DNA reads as TGTGCCAGCAGCGGGGGTGGGAGTCCGAATACGCAGTATTTT. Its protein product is CASSGGGSPNTQYF.

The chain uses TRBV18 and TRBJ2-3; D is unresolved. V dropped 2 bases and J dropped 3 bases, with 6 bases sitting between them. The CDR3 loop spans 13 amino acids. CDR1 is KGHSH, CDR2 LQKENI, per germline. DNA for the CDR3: TGTGCCAGCTCACCATCTCAGACAGATACGCAGTATTTT. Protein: CASSPSQTDTQYF.

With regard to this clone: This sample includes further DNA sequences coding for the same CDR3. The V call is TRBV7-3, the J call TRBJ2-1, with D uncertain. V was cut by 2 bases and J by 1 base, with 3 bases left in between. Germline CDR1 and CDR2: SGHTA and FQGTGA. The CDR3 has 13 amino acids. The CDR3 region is CASSLGSYNEQFF. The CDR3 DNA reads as TGTGCCAGCAGCTTAGGTTCCTACAATGAGCAGTTCTTC.

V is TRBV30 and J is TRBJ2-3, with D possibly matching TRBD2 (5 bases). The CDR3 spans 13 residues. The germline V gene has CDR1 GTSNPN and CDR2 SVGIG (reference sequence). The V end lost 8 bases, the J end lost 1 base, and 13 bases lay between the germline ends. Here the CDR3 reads CAGARLRTDTQYF. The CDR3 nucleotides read TGTGCCGGCGCGCGACTACGCACAGATACGCAGTATTTT.

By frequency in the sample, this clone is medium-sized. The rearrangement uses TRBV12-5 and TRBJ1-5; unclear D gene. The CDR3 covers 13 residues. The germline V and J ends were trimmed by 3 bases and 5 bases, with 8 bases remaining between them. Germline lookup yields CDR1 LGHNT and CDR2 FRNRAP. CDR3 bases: TGTGCTAGTGGTTTCGGCCAGGATCAGCCCCAGCATTTT. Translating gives CASGFGQDQPQHF.

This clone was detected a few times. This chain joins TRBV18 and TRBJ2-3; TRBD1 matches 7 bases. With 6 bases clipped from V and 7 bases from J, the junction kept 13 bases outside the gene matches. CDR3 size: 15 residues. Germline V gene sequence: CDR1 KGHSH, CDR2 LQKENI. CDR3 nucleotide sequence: TGTGCCAGCTCGCCGACAGGGAAGGAGAGGAATACGCAGTATTTT. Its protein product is CASSPTGKERNTQYF.

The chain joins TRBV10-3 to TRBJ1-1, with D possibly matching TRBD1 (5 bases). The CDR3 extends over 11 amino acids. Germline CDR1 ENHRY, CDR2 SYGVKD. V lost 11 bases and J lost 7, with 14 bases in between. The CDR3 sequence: CAASGGYEAFF. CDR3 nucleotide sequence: TGTGCCGCCTCCGGGGGGTATGAAGCTTTCTTT.

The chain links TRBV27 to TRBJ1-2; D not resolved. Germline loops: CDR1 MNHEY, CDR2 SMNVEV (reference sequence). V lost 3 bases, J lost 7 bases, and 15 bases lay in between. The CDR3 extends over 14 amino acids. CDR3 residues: CASSFSRQLPGYTF. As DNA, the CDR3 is TGTGCCAGCAGTTTTTCCCGGCAGCTTCCTGGCTACACCTTC.

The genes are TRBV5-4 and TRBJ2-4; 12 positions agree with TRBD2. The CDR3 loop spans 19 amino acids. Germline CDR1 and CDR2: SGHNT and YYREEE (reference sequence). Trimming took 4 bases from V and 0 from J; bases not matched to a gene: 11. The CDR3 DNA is TGTGCCAGCAGCCGGAGGTCTAGCGGGGGGGTGGAAGCCAAAAACATTCAGTACTTC. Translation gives CASSRRSSGGVEAKNIQYF.

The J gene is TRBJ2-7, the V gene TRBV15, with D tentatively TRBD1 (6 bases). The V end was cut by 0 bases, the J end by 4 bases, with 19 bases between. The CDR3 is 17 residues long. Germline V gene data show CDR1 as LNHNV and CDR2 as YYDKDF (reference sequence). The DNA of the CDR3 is TGTGCCACCAGCAGAGATTGGGTGGGCAGGGGTAGGTACGAGCAGTACGTC. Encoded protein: CATSRDWVGRGRYEQYV.

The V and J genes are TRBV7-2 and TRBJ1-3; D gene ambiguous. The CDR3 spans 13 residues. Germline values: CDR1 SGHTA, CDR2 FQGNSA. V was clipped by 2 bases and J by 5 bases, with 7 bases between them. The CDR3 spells CASSLLGRNTIYF. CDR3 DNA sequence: TGTGCCAGCAGCTTATTGGGAAGAAACACCATATATTTT. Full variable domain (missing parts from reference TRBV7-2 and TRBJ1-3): GAGVSQSPSNKVTEKGKDVELRCDPISGHTALYWYRQSLGQGLEFLIYFQGNSAPDKSGLPSDRFSAERTGGSVSTLTIQRTQQEDSAVYLCASSLLGRNTIYFGEGSWLTVV.